Each of the 19 T cell receptor beta chains below was sequenced from the same sample in a study of blood T cells in healthy people across ages. The authors ran a second PCR of about 7 to 11 cycles using a sample-barcoded 5' primer and a J-beta primer mix. TCRdb used MiXCR to reprocess the 5' RACE reads, holding one entry per CDR3 protein. The repertoire has about 560,000 distinct CDR3 sequences, about a quarter of them found once; the top ten carry approximately 3.3%. The data also belong to a second study, concerning T cells of mothers and their children.

The sequencing sample was made of blood. The receptor source for this set is a boy aged 2-9 years in good health.

CDR3: CASSGYSGANVLTF. The CDR3 coding sequence is TGTGCCAGCAGTGGGTATTCTGGGGCCAACGTCCTGACTTTC. The J gene is TRBJ2-6, the V gene TRBV6-1, with D hard to call. The germline V gene encodes CDR1 MNHNS and CDR2 SASEGT. The CDR3 has 14 residues. V lost 4 bases and J 1 base, leaving 5 bases between the germline ends.

This clonotype was recorded a few times. The chain couples TRBV2 to TRBJ1-2; 9 bases line up with TRBD1. This CDR3 comprises 13 residues. In germline, CDR1 is SNHLY, CDR2 FYNNEI. The V segment lost 6 bases and the J segment 7 bases; nucleotides outside the gene matches: 6. CDR3 sequence: CASSGTGTAGYTF. CDR3 in DNA: TGTGCCAGCAGCGGGACAGGGACGGCTGGCTACACCTTC.

This rearrangement joins TRBV5-8 to TRBJ2-3; no clear D. The DNA end is more similar to TRBJ1-5, so the J call may be wrong. The CDR3 covers 12 residues. CDR1 is SGHTS and CDR2 is YDEGEE in the germline V gene. DNA of the CDR3: TGTGCCAGCAGCTTGTTCACAGATACGCAGCATTTT. Translating gives CASSLFTDTQHF.

The chain couples TRBV5-4 to TRBJ2-7; no clear D. V gave up 4 bases and J gave up 4 bases, with 12 bases separating them. Germline lookup yields CDR1 SGHNT and CDR2 YYREEE (reference sequence). The CDR3 totals 13 residues. CDR3 loop: CASSTAHAYEQYF. CDR3 sequence (DNA): TGTGCCAGCAGCACGGCACACGCTTACGAGCAGTACTTC.

Regarding this clonotype: Compared with germline, one end of the junction differs, possibly owing to a read error. The chain has TRBV12-3 or TRBV12-4 and TRBJ2-3; D is perhaps TRBD1 or TRBD2 (6 bases each). The CDR3 runs to 15 residues. CDR3 protein: CASSRRGISTDTQYF. The CDR3 DNA reads as TGTGCTAGCAGTCGGAGGGGGATCAGCACAGATACGCAGTATTTT.

The CDR3 protein is CASSPLYVTGNTEAFF. Written as DNA, the CDR3 is TGTGCCAGCAGCCCCCTTTATGTGACGGGGAACACTGAAGCTTTCTTT. The gene calls are TRBV7-3 and TRBJ1-1; D ambiguous. Per germline, CDR1 SGHTA and CDR2 FQGTGA. V lost 5 bases and J 1 base, leaving 17 bases between the germline ends. This CDR3 contains 16 residues.

This chain joins TRBV2 and TRBJ2-1, with TRBD2 matching over 7 bases. V dropped 6 bases and J dropped 0; count of bases not matched to a gene: 8. Germline values: CDR1 SNHLY, CDR2 FYNNEI. This CDR3 has 16 amino acids. Here the CDR3 reads CASRNGRPLSYNEQFF. In DNA form, the CDR3 reads TGTGCCAGCAGGAACGGGAGGCCCCTCTCCTACAATGAGCAGTTCTTC.

This clonotype has more than one count but fewer than ten. This chain links TRBV5-1 with TRBJ1-1; D perhaps matches TRBD1 (5 bases). Germline assignment: CDR1 SGHRS and CDR2 YFSETQ. The CDR3 has 16 amino acids. V gave up 4 bases and J gave up 2 bases, with 18 bases separating them. The CDR3 bases are TGCGCCAGCAGCGCCGGGACTCTCTCATTCAACACTGAAGCTTTCTTT. Residues: CASSAGTLSFNTEAFF.

CDR3: CSAPIRQSYNSPLHF. The CDR3 DNA reads as TGCAGTGCTCCGATTCGACAGTCCTATAATTCACCCCTCCACTTT. V and J are TRBV20-1 and TRBJ1-6; D possibly corresponds to TRBD1 (5 bases). Germline assignment: CDR1 DFQATT and CDR2 SNEGSKA (reference sequence). V was shortened by 5 bases and J by 1 base, with 12 bases between the two germline ends. There are 15 residues in the CDR3.

As to this clonotype: A read error is possible here, since a much larger clone lies one base away. The genes are TRBV12-3 or TRBV12-4 and TRBJ2-5; perhaps TRBD2 as D (5 bases). The CDR3 is 13 residues long. The CDR3 reads CASSLGAGETRYF. The CDR3 DNA reads TGTGCCAGCAGTTTAGGGGCTGGGGAGACCCGGTACTTC.

This clonotype was seen many times. V is TRBV7-2 and J is TRBJ2-3, with a tentative D call TRBD1 (6 bases). CDR3 length: 13 amino acids. Germline values: CDR1 SGHTA, CDR2 FQGNSA. Deletions cut 2 bases from V and 6 bases from J, with 9 bases between. The CDR3 loop reads CASSLPGVDTQYF. The CDR3 nucleotides read TGTGCCAGCAGCTTACCAGGGGTGGATACGCAGTATTTT. Together with reference TRBV7-2 and TRBJ2-3, the CDR3 gives the full variable domain: GAGVSQSPSNKVTEKGKDVELRCDPISGHTALYWYRQSLGQGLEFLIYFQGNSAPDKSGLPSDRFSAERTGGSVSTLTIQRTQQEDSAVYLCASSLPGVDTQYFGPGTRLTVL.

There are a few counts of this clonotype. The rearrangement links TRBV6-1 to TRBJ1-3; D gene uncertain. The germline V gene has CDR1 MNHNS and CDR2 SASEGT. The CDR3 runs 15 residues. V lost 8 bases to trimming and J lost 0 bases, with 14 bases between them. CDR3 sequence: CASSVIRASGNTIYF. In nucleotides, the CDR3 is TGTGCCAGCTCAGTCATACGGGCCTCTGGAAACACCATATATTTT.

This chain links TRBV7-2 with TRBJ2-2; D gene unclear. Germline CDR1 SGHTA, CDR2 FQGNSA. The CDR3 length is 14 residues. With 7 bases removed from V and 3 bases from J, the gap between germline ends came to 12 bases. CDR3 bases: TGTGCCAGCACCACGGATGGACACACCGGGGAGCTGTTTTTT. This encodes CASTTDGHTGELFF.

This chain links TRBV10-2 with TRBJ1-5; no reliable D call. Germline V gene lookup returns CDR1 WSHSY and CDR2 SAAADI. V was clipped by 0 bases and J by 3 bases, with 9 bases between them. There are 15 residues in the CDR3. In nucleotides, the CDR3 is TGCGCCAGCAGTGAGTCCGGACCGAACAATCAGCCCCAGCATTTT. Protein product: CASSESGPNNQPQHF.

The chain recombines TRBV5-1 with TRBJ1-1, with unresolved D. Trimming left V 3 bases short and J 1 base short, with 10 bases between. The CDR3 is 14 amino acids. Looked up from germline, CDR1 is SGHRS and CDR2 is YFSETQ. The CDR3 region is CASSSGMGNTEAFF. The CDR3 DNA sequence: TGCGCCAGCAGCTCGGGGATGGGGAACACTGAAGCTTTCTTT.

The chain links TRBV24-1 to TRBJ2-2; 10 bases fit TRBD1. The germline V gene has CDR1 KGHDR and CDR2 SFDVKD. The ends lost 10 bases at V and 4 bases at J; junction bases unmatched: 5. This CDR3 spans 14 amino acids. The CDR3 bases are TGTGCCACGGAGGGACAGGGGAGCACCGGGGAGCTGTTTTTT. Translation: CATEGQGSTGELFF.

The genes are TRBV5-1 and TRBJ1-3; 10 bases are shared with TRBD1. The CDR3 is 21 amino acids. The V segment lost 4 bases and the J segment 0 bases; nucleotides outside the gene matches: 19. Per the germline V gene, CDR1 is SGHRS and CDR2 is YFSETQ. CDR3 sequence: CASSRTGTGVGRSPSGNTIYF. For the CDR3, the DNA is TGCGCCAGCAGCAGAACCGGGACAGGGGTAGGACGAAGCCCCTCTGGAAACACCATATATTTT. Using reference TRBV5-1 and TRBJ1-3 for the parts outside the CDR3, the full variable domain is KAGVTQTPRYLIKTRGQQVTLSCSPISGHRSVSWYQQTPGQGLQFLFEYFSETQRNKGNFPGRFSGRQFSNSRSEMNVSTLELGDSALYLCASSRTGTGVGRSPSGNTIYFGEGSWLTVV.

V is TRBV27 and J is TRBJ2-1; 9 bases fit TRBD2. The germline V gene has CDR1 MNHEY and CDR2 SMNVEV (reference sequence). This CDR3 spans 17 amino acids. V was clipped by 6 bases and J by 0 bases; unmatched bases: 9. The CDR3 here is CASRGLAGPSSYNEQFF. The DNA of the CDR3 is TGTGCCAGCAGGGGCCTAGCGGGACCGAGCTCCTACAATGAGCAGTTCTTC.

The V gene is TRBV14, the J gene TRBJ1-6, with D hard to call. Germline V gene data show CDR1 as SGHDN and CDR2 as FVKESK. The V gene lost 1 base and the J gene lost 8 bases, with 3 bases spanning the gap. CDR3 size: 12 residues. As DNA, the CDR3 is TGTGCCAGCAGCCAAGGCGATTCACCCCTCCACTTT. This gives the protein CASSQGDSPLHF.